This TCR beta chain is drawn from a study of shared clonotypes between healthy human individuals. Repertoires were generated with immunoSEQ multiplex PCR, while TCRdb's copy carries only in-frame clones and drops some. The data contain some 380,000 clones, around 96% of them singletons. This CDR3 is 11 amino acids long. Trimming left V 8 bases short and J 4 bases short, with 8 bases between. CDR1 and CDR2 (germline): SNHLY, FYNNEI. The rearrangement links TRBV2 to TRBJ1-2, with D uncertain. This receptor was obtained from a man aged 30 to 45 in good health. Sequences were obtained from memory CD8+ T cells sorted from blood. The sample's subset: CD45RO+ cells pooled with CCR7-negative TemRA cells. The CDR3 DNA reads TGTGCCAGCGGACGGACCTATGGCTACACCTTC. It specifies CASGRTYGYTF.